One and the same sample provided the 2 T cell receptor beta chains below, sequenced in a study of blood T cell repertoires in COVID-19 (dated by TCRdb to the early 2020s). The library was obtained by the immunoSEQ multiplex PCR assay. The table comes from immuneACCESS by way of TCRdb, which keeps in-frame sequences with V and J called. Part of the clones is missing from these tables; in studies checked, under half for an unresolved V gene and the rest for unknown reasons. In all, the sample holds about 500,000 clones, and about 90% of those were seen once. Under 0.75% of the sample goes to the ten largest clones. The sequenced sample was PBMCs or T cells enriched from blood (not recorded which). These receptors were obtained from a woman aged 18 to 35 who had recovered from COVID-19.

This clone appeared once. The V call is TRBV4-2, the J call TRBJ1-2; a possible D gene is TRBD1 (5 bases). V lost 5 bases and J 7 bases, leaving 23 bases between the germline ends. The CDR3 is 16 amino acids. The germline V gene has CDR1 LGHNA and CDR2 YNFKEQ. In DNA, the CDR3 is TGTGCCAGCAGCAGCTTCTCACGGGACCCGGAGGGTGGCTACACCTTC. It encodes CASSSFSRDPEGGYTF.

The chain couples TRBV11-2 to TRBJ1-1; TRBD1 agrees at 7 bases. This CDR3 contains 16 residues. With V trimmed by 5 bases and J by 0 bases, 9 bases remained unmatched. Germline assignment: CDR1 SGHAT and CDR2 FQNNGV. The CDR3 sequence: CASSATGALMNTEAFF. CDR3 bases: TGTGCCAGCAGCGCTACAGGGGCCCTAATGAACACTGAAGCTTTCTTT. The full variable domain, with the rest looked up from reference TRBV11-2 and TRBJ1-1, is EAGVAQSPRYKIIEKRQSVAFWCNPISGHATLYWYQQILGQGPKLLIQFQNNGVVDDSQLPKDRFSAERLKGVDSTLKIQPAKLEDSAVYLCASSATGALMNTEAFFGQGTRLTVV.